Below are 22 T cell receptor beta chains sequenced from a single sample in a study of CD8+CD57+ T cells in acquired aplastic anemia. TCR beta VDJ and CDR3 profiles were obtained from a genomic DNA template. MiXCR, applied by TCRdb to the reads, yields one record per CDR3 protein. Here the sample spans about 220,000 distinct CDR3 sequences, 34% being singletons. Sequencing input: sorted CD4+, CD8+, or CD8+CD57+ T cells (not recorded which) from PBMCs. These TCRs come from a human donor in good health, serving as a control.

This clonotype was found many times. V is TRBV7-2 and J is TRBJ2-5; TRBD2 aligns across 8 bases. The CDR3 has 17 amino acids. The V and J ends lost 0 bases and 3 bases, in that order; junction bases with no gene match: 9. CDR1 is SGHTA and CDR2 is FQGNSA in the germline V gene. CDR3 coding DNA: TGTGCCAGCAGCTTAGCGTTAGATACTAGCGGAGAAGAGACCCAGTACTTC. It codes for CASSLALDTSGEETQYF.

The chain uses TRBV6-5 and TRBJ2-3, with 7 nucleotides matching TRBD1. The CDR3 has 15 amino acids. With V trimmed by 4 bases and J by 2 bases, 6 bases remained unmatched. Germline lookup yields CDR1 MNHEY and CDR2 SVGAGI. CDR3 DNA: TGTGCCAGCAGTTTCCGGGACAGATCCACAGATACGCAGTATTTT. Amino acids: CASSFRDRSTDTQYF.

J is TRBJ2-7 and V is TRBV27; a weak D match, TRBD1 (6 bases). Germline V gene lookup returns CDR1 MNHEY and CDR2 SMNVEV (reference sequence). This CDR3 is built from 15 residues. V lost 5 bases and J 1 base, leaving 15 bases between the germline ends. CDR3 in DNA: TGTGCCAGCAGTCAACAGGGTGTTTTATCCTACGAGCAGTACTTC. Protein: CASSQQGVLSYEQYF.

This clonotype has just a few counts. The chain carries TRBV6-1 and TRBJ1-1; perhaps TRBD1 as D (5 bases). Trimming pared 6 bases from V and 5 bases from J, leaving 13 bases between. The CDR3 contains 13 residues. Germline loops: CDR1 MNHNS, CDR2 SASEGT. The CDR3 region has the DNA TGTGCCAGCAGAGCGGACACACGAACTGAAGCTTTCTTT. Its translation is CASRADTRTEAFF.

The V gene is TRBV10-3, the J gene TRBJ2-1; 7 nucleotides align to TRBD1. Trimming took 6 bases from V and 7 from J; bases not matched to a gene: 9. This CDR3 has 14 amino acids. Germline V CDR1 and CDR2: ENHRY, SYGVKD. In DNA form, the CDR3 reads TGTGCCATCAGACCCGCGGACAGGAGGAATGAGCAGTTCTTC. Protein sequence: CAIRPADRRNEQFF.

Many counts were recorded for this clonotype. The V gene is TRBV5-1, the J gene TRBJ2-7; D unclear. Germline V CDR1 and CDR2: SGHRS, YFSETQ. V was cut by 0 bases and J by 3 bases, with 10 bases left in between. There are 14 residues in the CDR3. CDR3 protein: CASSLGDTYYEQYF. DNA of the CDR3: TGCGCCAGCAGCTTGGGAGACACATACTACGAGCAGTACTTC.

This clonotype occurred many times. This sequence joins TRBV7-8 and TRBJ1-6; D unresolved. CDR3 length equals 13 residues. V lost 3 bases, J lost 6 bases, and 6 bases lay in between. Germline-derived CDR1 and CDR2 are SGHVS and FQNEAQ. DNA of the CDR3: TGTGCCAGCAGCTTGAACCTTAATTCACCCCTCCACTTT. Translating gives CASSLNLNSPLHF.

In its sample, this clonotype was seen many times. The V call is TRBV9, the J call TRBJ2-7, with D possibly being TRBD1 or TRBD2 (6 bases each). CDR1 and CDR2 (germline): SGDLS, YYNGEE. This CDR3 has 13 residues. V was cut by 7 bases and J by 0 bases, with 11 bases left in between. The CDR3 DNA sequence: TGTGCCAGCGGCGGAGGGGGCTCCTACGAGCAGTACTTC. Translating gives CASGGGGSYEQYF.

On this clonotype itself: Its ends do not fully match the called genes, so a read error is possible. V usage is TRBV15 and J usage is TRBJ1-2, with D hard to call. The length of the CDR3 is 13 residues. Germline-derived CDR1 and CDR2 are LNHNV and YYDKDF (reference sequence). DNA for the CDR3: TGTGCCGCCAGCAGGAAAGGGTCAGGTGGCTACACCTTC. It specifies CAASRKGSGGYTF.

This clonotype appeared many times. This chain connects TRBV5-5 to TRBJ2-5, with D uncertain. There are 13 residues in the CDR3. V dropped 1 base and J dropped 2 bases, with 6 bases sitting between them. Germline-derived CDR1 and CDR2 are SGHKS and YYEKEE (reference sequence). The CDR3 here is CASSLYRQETQYF. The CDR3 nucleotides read TGTGCCAGCAGCTTGTACAGACAAGAGACCCAGTACTTC.

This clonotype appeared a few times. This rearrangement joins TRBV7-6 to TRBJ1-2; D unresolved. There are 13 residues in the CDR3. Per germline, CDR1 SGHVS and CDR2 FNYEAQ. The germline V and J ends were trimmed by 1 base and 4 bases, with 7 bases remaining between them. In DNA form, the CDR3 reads TGTGCCAGCAGCTTAGATGGACGCTATGGCTACACCTTC. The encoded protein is CASSLDGRYGYTF.

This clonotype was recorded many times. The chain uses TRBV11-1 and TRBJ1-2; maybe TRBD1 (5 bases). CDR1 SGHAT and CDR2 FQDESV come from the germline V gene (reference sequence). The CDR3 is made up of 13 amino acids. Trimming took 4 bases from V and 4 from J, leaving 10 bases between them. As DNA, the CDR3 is TGTGCCAGCAGCTATCCGGGGACCTATGGCTACACCTTC. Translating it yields CASSYPGTYGYTF.

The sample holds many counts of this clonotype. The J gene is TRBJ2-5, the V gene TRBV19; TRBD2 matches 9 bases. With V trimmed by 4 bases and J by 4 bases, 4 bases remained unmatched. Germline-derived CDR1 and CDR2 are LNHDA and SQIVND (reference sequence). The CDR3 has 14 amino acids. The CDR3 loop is CASSRTSDSETQYF. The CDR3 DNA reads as TGTGCCAGTAGTAGGACTAGCGACTCAGAGACCCAGTACTTC.

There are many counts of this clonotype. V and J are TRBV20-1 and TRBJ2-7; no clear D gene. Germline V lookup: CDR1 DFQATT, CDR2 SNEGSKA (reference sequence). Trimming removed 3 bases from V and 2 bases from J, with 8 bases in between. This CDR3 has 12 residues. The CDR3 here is CSARQATYEQYF. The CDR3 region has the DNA TGCAGTGCTAGGCAGGCGACCTACGAGCAGTACTTC.

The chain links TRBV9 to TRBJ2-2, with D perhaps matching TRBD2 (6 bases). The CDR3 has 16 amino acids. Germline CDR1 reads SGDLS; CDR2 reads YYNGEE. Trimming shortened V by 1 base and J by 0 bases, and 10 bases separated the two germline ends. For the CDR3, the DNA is TGTGCCAGCAGCGTATCCTTAGCGGCGAACACCGGGGAGCTGTTTTTT. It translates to CASSVSLAANTGELFF.

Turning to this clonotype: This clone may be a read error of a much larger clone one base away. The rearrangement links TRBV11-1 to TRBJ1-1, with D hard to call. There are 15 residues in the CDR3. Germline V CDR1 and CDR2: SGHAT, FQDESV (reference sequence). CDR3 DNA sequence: TGTGCCAGCAGCTTAGGACCCTCGATGGGCACTGAAGCTTCCTTT. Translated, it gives CASSLGPSMGTEASF.

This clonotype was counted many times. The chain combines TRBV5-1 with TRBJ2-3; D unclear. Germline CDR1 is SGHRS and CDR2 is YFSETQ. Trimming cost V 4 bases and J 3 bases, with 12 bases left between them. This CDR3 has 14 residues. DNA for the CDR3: TGCGCCAGCAGCCCACCCCTGGGGACAGATACGCAGTATTTT. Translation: CASSPPLGTDTQYF.

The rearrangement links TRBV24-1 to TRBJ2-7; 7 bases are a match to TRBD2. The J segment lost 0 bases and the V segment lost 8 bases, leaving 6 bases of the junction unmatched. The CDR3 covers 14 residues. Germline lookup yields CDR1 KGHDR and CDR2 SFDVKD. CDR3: CATKGGASSYEQYF. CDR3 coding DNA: TGTGCCACCAAGGGAGGGGCCTCCTCCTACGAGCAGTACTTC.

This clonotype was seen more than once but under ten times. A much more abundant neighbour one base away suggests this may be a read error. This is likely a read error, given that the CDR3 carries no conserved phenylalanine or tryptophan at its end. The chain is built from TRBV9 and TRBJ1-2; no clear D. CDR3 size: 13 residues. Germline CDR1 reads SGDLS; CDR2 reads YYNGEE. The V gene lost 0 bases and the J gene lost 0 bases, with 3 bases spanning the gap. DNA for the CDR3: TGTGCCAGCAGCGTAGGGGCTAACTATGGCTACACCCTC. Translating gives CASSVGANYGYTL.

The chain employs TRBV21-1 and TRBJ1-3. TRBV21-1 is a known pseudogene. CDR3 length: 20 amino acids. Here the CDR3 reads CASRRATQAEGWDSGNTIYF. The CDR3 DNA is TGTGCCAGCCGACGAGCAACTCAAGCGGAAGGATGGGATTCTGGAAACACCATATATTTT.

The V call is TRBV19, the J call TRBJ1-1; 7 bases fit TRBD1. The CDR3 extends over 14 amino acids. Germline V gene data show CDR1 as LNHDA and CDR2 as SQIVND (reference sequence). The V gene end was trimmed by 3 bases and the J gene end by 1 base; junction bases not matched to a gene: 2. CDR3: CASSISGGNTEAFF. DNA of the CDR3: TGTGCCAGTAGTATCTCAGGGGGGAACACTGAAGCTTTCTTT. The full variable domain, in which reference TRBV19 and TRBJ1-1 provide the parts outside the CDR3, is DGGITQSPKYLFRKEGQNVTLSCEQNLNHDAMYWYRQDPGQGLRLIYYSQIVNDFQKGDIAEGYSVSREKKESFPLTVTSAQKNPTAFYLCASSISGGNTEAFFGQGTRLTVV.

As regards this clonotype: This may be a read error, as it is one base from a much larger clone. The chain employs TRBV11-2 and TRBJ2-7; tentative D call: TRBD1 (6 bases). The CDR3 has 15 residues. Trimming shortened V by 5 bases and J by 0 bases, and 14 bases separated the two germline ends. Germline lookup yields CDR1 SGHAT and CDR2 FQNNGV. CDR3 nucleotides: TGTGCCAGCAGCCCCTGGCGGACAGTCTCCTACGAGCAGTACTTC. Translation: CASSPWRTVSYEQYF.